The entry below gives a single T cell receptor beta chain sequence along with its context. Its antigen is still unknown. This entry comes from a study of CXCR3-negative and CXCR3-positive naive CD8 T cells. UMI labels and 5' RACE were used to prepare the TRB cDNA libraries. TCRdb processed the 5' RACE reads again and assigns one entry to each CDR3 protein, with no DNA. This sample carries fewer than 60,000 distinct CDR3 sequences, with around 1.5% going to the ten biggest clones. The CDR3 is made up of 16 amino acids. CDR1 and CDR2 (germline): MDHEN, SYDVKM. The study, taken as a whole, reports: Partly lower CXCR3 expression followed cryopreservation, and most assays relied on fresh PBMCs. Researchers reported similar TRBV-TRBJ usage in naive CXCR3-negative and CXCR3-positive cells, though memory differed.

The sample taken for sequencing was naive CXCR3- CD8+ T cells from blood. Sample subset: CD45RO-CCR7+CD27+CD95- naive CD8+ T cells lacking CXCR3 (TNR3-). The receptor comes from a human donor in good health. Some clones in this sample may be carry-over from other donors' samples. The chain recombines TRBV28 with TRBJ2-7; TCRdb's assignment of TRBD1 cannot be checked, as there is no DNA. The CDR3 loop reads CASSQYRGSLSYEQYF.